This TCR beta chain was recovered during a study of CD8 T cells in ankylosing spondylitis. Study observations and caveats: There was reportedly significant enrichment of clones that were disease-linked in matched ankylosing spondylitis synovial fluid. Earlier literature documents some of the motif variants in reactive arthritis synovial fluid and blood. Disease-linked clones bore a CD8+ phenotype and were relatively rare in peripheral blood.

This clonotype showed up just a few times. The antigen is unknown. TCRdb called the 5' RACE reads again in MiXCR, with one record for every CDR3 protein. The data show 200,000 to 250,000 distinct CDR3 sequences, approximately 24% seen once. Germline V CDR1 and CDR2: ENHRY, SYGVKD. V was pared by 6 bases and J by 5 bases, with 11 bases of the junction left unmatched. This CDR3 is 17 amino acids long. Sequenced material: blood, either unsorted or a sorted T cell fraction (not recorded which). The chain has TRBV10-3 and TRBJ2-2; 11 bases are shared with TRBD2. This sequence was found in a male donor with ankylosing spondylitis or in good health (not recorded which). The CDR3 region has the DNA TGTGCCATCAGCCAATGGACTAGCGGGCAACGGACCGGGGAGCTGTTTTTT. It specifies CAISQWTSGQRTGELFF.